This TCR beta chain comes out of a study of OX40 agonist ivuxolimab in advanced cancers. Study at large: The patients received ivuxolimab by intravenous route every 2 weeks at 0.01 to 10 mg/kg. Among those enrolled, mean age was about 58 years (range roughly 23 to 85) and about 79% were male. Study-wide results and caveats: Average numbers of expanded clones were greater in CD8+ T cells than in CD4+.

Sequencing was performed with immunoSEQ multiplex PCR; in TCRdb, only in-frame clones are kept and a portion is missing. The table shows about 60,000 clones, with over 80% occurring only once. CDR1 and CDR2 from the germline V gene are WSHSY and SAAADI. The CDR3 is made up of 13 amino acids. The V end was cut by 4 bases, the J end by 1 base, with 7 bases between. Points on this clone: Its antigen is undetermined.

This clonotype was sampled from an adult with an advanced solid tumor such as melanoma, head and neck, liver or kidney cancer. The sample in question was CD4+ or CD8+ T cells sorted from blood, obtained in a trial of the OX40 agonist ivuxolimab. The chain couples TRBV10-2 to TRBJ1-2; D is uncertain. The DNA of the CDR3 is TGCGCCAGCAGTGTTTCGGATAACTATGGCTACACCTTC. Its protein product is CASSVSDNYGYTF.